A selection of T cell receptor beta chains follows, all from one sample in a study of blood T cell repertoires in COVID-19. TCRdb's copy holds only in-frame clones and misses some; the assay was immunoSEQ multiplex PCR. Of over 90,000 clones listed, 70% to 90% were seen once; the top ten hold around 3.1%. The source material was peripheral blood. These receptors came from a man over 45 in a cohort sampled during active COVID-19. Each CDR3 is given with its conserved first and last residue. D genes are given only for firm matches. Part of the rows lack a size; the others show once, few, many or a class for expanded clones.

cdr3_nt cdr3_aa d_call clone_size j_call v_call
TGTGCCAGCAGGCCCGGAGGGGCTAGCAATCAGCCCCAGCATTTT CASRPGGASNQPQHF NA NA TRBJ1-5 TRBV28
TGTGCCAGCAGTGGGGACAGGGGGTCGCCCCAGCATTTT CASSGDRGSPQHF TRBD1 NA TRBJ1-5 TRBV28
TGTGCCAGCAGTTCGGAGGTCCCACATTTT CASSSEVPHF NA NA TRBJ1-5 TRBV6-5
TGTGCCACCAGCAGAGGGCGGGGGGAAAGCACAGATACGCAGTATTTT CATSRGRGESTDTQYF TRBD2 NA TRBJ2-3 TRBV15
TGTGCCAGCAGTGGAGGGGGATACTACGAGCAGTACTTC CASSGGGYYEQYF NA NA TRBJ2-7 TRBV2
TGCGCCAGCAGCCCGGGACAGGCCCAGGAGACCCAGTACTTC CASSPGQAQETQYF TRBD1 NA TRBJ2-5 TRBV5-1
TGTGCCAGCGGGGGACTAGCGGTATCCACCGGGGAGCTGTTTTTT CASGGLAVSTGELFF TRBD2 NA TRBJ2-2 TRBV9
TGTGCCAGCATATCACAGGGGGCCCGAGATGGCTACACCTTC CASISQGARDGYTF TRBD1 NA TRBJ1-2 TRBV28
TGTGCCAGTTCGTTAGCGGGAACTCTCCACGAGCAGTACTTC CASSLAGTLHEQYF TRBD2 NA TRBJ2-7 TRBV19
TGTGCCAGCAGCTCCGACAGGCTTGACACAGATACGCAGTATTTT CASSSDRLDTDTQYF NA NA TRBJ2-3 TRBV11-1
TGCGCCAGCAGCCCCCAAGCTTCTCGCACAGATACGCAGTATTTT CASSPQASRTDTQYF NA NA TRBJ2-3 TRBV5-1
TGTGCCAGCAGCGCCGACAGGGAGGATACGCAGTATTTT CASSADREDTQYF TRBD1 NA TRBJ2-3 TRBV6-5
TGTGCCAGCAGCCGAGATCAAGGGGGCGGGGAGACCCAGTACTTC CASSRDQGGGETQYF TRBD1 NA TRBJ2-5 TRBV7-6
TGTGCCAGCAGCTTAGATTCCGTACAGGGGGTTTACTTC CASSLDSVQGVYF TRBD1 NA TRBJ2-7 TRBV11-2
TGTGCCAGCAGCCACGACAGGGGCAATCAGCCCCAGCATTTT CASSHDRGNQPQHF TRBD1 NA TRBJ1-5 TRBV6-5
TGTGCCAGCAGTGAGCAGGGGGGTACGGACTATGGCTACACCTTC CASSEQGGTDYGYTF TRBD1 NA TRBJ1-2 TRBV6-1
TGTGCCAGCAGTGACGAGATAAGGACTGGGAACACTGAAGCTTTCTTT CASSDEIRTGNTEAFF NA NA TRBJ1-1 TRBV6-4
TGCGCCAGCAGCTTGGATGGTCCAGGGACCTACAATGAGCAGTTCTTC CASSLDGPGTYNEQFF NA NA TRBJ2-1 TRBV5-1
TGTGCCACCAGCCCTGTCGGTGCGGCCTCCTACGAGCAGTACTTC CATSPVGAASYEQYF NA NA TRBJ2-7 TRBV15
TGTGCCAGCAGCCCCATTAGCGGGGGGGTCCAAGAGACCCAGTACTTC CASSPISGGVQETQYF TRBD2 NA TRBJ2-5 TRBV7-6
TGTGCCAGCAGCCAGGCCCCGACTGGGGCCAAAAACATTCAGTACTTC CASSQAPTGAKNIQYF NA NA TRBJ2-4 TRBV4-2
TGTGCCAGCAGTGAAACAGGGGTACCGACCCAGTACTTC CASSETGVPTQYF TRBD1 NA TRBJ2-5 TRBV6-1
TGTGCCAGCAGCCAAGTGGACAACTTCTACGAGCAGTACTTC CASSQVDNFYEQYF NA NA TRBJ2-7 TRBV3-1/TRBV3-2
TGTGCCAGCAAGGGGGACAGCCCTAGCAATCAGCCCCAGCATTTT CASKGDSPSNQPQHF TRBD1 NA TRBJ1-5 TRBV28
TGTGCCAGCAGTGACAGGGGACGCGACTATGGCTACACCTTC CASSDRGRDYGYTF NA NA TRBJ1-2 TRBV6-1
TGTGCCAGCAGTTACGGGACAGGCTACGAGCAGTACTTC CASSYGTGYEQYF TRBD1 NA TRBJ2-7 TRBV6-2/TRBV6-3
TGTGCCAGCAGCTCCTCGCCAGCGGGGGGCGGATGGACCGCCGAGCAGTACTTC CASSSSPAGGGWTAEQYF TRBD2 NA TRBJ2-7 TRBV7-2
TGTGCCACCAGCAGGGCCTCTAGCGGGGGCGGGGAGACCCAGTACTTC CATSRASSGGGETQYF TRBD2 NA TRBJ2-5 TRBV15
TGTGCCAGCAGCCTCGACAGGGCTTTCGACTATGGCTACACCTTC CASSLDRAFDYGYTF TRBD1 once TRBJ1-2 TRBV5-6
TGTGCCAGCAGGCCACCACAGGGGGCGGGGGGCACCGGGGAGCTGTTTTTT CASRPPQGAGGTGELFF NA NA TRBJ2-2 TRBV28
TGTGCCAGCAGACTAACAGGGGGCGAAAAACTGTTTTTT CASRLTGGEKLFF TRBD1 NA TRBJ1-4 TRBV6-5
TGTGCCACGGGAAGAAGCGGGGGGGCTGGGACCGGGGAGCTGTTTTTT CATGRSGGAGTGELFF TRBD2 NA TRBJ2-2 TRBV2
TGTGCCAGCAGTGAACGGAGAGGGAACACTGAAGCTTTCTTT CASSERRGNTEAFF NA NA TRBJ1-1 TRBV6-1
TGTGCCAGCATCCGGGGGGAATTCGATCTCTACAATGAGCAGTTCTTC CASIRGEFDLYNEQFF TRBD2 NA TRBJ2-1 TRBV6-6
TGTGCCAGCAGCTTGGGGGCTGGGGGGGCCAACGTCCTGACTTTC CASSLGAGGANVLTF NA NA TRBJ2-6 TRBV5-4
TGCGCCAGCAGCCCCACTAGCGGGGATGTCAATGAGCAGTTCTTC CASSPTSGDVNEQFF TRBD2 NA TRBJ2-1 TRBV5-1
TGTGCCAGCAGCTCGTTCGCAGGGTATGGCTACACCTTC CASSSFAGYGYTF NA NA TRBJ1-2 TRBV5-6
TGTGCCAGCTCACCATGGATCGTGACTAGCGGGGGGGCTAGTGAGCAGTTCTTC CASSPWIVTSGGASEQFF TRBD2 NA TRBJ2-1 TRBV18
TGTGCCAGCTCACCATCTAGAAATGGAAACACCATATATTTT CASSPSRNGNTIYF NA NA TRBJ1-3 TRBV18
TGTGCCAGCAGTTTCGCGAACACCGGGGAGCTGTTTTTT CASSFANTGELFF NA NA TRBJ2-2 TRBV6-2/TRBV6-3
TGTGCCAGCGCCCCGGGACAGGGAGGCTATGGCTACACCTTC CASAPGQGGYGYTF TRBD1 NA TRBJ1-2 TRBV7-2
TGTGCCAGCAGCCCGCCGGGACTAGCTGCAGATACGCAGTATTTT CASSPPGLAADTQYF TRBD2 NA TRBJ2-3 TRBV5-6
TGTGCCAGCGGACAGGGGAACTACGAGCAGTACTTC CASGQGNYEQYF TRBD1 once TRBJ2-7 TRBV7-8
TGTGCCAGCACGAGACAGAGCACAGATACGCAGTATTTT CASTRQSTDTQYF NA NA TRBJ2-3 TRBV3-1/TRBV3-2
TGTGCCATCAGTGAGGGCGGGTCCCAGGCGGATACGCAGTATTTT CAISEGGSQADTQYF NA NA TRBJ2-3 TRBV10-3
TGTGCCAGCAGTCCGACGGGGTTAGCGGGGGGGCTAAAAGAGACCCAGTACTTC CASSPTGLAGGLKETQYF TRBD2 NA TRBJ2-5 TRBV6-6
TGTGCCAGCAGTGAAGACGGGAACACTGAAGCTTTCTTT CASSEDGNTEAFF NA NA TRBJ1-1 TRBV2
TGCGCCAGCAAGACAGATTCGAACACTGAAGCTTTCTTT CASKTDSNTEAFF NA NA TRBJ1-1 TRBV5-1
TGTGCCAGCAGTTTAATAGGGGGCTATGGCTACACCTTC CASSLIGGYGYTF NA NA TRBJ1-2 TRBV28
TGTGCCAGCACCGGGGGGGAGACCCAGTACTTC CASTGGETQYF TRBD2 NA TRBJ2-5 TRBV28
TGTGCCAGCAGCGTAGAGGCTAGCGGGGGGCGGTTAGATACGCAGTATTTT CASSVEASGGRLDTQYF TRBD2 NA TRBJ2-3 TRBV9